Sequencing of this T cell receptor (beta chain) was carried out in a study of regulatory T cells in long-lasting Graves disease. Findings of the study overall: TRBV28, TRBJ1-2 and TRBJ2-5 emerged as the favored segments in persistent disease. Small sample size may have lowered accuracy.

The CDR3 has 16 residues. After removal of 0 bases from V and 5 bases from J, the junction contained 6 bases not matched to a gene. CDR1 is DFQATT and CDR2 is SNEGSKA in the germline V gene (reference sequence). CDR3-region Arm-PCR and iRepertoire HTBI primers produced the TCR beta libraries. TCRdb recomputed calls from the multiplex PCR reads with MiXCR, one row per CDR3 protein. Of 450,000 to 500,000 distinct CDR3 sequences listed, about a sixth are singletons. Noted time point: newly diagnosed GD, antithyroid drugs for less than 3 months. Following extraction of RNA from PBMCs, that RNA was used to make the TCR library. There are many counts of this clonotype. Its antigen is unknown. Another study also made use of these data, one on T cells in Graves' hyperthyroidism and ophthalmopathy. That paper notes: The blood repertoire included most of the expanded thyroid clonotypes above 0.001. A model using 13 V-J features told ophthalmopathy apart from stable hyperthyroidism.

The clonotype originates from a man aged 40-49 years with Graves disease. This material consisted of peripheral blood mononuclear cells (PBMCs), taken at new diagnosis, from a patient treated with antithyroid drugs. The chain is built from TRBV20-1 and TRBJ2-3; 12 positions agree with TRBD2. The CDR3 bases are TGCAGTGCTAGAGAACCTAGCGGGAGGGCCATAGATACGCAGTATTTT. This codes for CSAREPSGRAIDTQYF.